The clone carrying this TCR beta chain was observed a handful of times. Its matching antigen is unknown. One entry per CDR3 protein, called by TCRdb with MiXCR from the 5' RACE reads. The sample carries around 300,000 distinct CDR3 sequences, 3.5% to 4.5% recorded once. The germline V gene encodes CDR1 GTSNPN and CDR2 SVGIG (reference sequence). Trimming shortened V by 0 bases and J by 8 bases, and 13 bases separated the two germline ends. The CDR3 totals 13 residues. The sample originates from a study of T cells after yellow fever vaccination. Study-level results: Contaminants from the bulk population, in the form of abundant clonotypes, could be found in FACS-sorted repertoires. Most primary-vaccination clones reappeared after the booster (just under 98% CD4, about 88% CD8). Clonotypes shared by both compartments, CD4 and CD8, made up a small share.

This sequence originates from a man between 18 and 29 years old who received the YFV17D yellow fever vaccine. The J gene is TRBJ1-1, the V gene TRBV30, with TRBD1 as a possible D gene (5 bases). The sequencing here drew on PBMCs, taken 15 days after the yellow fever booster vaccination. The CDR3 is CAWSVGDRLEAFF. The CDR3 DNA reads TGTGCCTGGAGTGTAGGGGACCGTCTAGAAGCTTTCTTT.